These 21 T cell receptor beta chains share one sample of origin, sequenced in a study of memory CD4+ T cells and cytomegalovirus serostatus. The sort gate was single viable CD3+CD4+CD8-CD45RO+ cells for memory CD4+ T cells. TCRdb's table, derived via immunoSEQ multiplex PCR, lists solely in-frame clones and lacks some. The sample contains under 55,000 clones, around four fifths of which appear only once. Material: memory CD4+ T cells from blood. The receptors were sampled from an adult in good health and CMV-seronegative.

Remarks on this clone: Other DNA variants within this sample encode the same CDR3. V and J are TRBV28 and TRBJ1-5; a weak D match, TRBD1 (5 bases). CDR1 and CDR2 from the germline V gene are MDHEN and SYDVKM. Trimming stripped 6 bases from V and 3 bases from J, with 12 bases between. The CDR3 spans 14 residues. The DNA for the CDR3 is TGTGCCAGCAGCCTGGGGGGTCTCAATCAGCCCCAGCATTTT. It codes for CASSLGGLNQPQHF.

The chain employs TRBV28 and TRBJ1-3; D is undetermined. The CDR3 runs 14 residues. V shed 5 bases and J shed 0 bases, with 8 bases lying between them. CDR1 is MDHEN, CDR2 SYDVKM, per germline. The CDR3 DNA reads TGTGCCAGCAGTCAGACTTACTCTGGAAACACCATATATTTT. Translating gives CASSQTYSGNTIYF.

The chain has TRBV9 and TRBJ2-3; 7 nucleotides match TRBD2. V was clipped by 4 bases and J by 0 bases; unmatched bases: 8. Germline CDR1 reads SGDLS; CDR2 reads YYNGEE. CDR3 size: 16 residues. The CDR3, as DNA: TGTGCCAGCAGCTCTCGTGGAGCGGGGAGCACAGATACGCAGTATTTT. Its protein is CASSSRGAGSTDTQYF.

Here the CDR3 DNA reads TGTGCCAGCAGCCCCCTGGGACTACCATACAATGAGCAGTTCTTC. Residues: CASSPLGLPYNEQFF. The chain joins TRBV7-3 to TRBJ2-1, with 7 bases lining up with TRBD2. The trim removed 5 bases at V and 4 bases at J, leaving 8 bases unmatched. The CDR3 loop spans 15 amino acids. Germline lookup yields CDR1 SGHTA and CDR2 FQGTGA.

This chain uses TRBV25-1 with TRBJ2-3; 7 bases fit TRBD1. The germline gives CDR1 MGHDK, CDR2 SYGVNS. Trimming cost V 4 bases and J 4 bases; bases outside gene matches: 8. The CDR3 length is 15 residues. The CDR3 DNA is TGTGCCAGCAGTGCAATTGGTACAGGGGCAGATACGCAGTATTTT. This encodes CASSAIGTGADTQYF. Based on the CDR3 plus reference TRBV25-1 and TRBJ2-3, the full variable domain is EADIYQTPRYLVIGTGKKITLECSQTMGHDKMYWYQQDPGMELHLIHYSYGVNSTEKGDLSSESTVSRIRTEHFPLTLESARPSHTSQYLCASSAIGTGADTQYFGPGTRLTVL.

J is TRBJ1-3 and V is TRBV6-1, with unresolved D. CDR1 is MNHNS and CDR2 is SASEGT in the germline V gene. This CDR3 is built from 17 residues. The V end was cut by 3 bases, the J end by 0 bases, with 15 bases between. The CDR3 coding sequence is TGTGCCAGCAGTGACCTCACGATTCGGGTCTCTGGAAACACCATATATTTT. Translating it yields CASSDLTIRVSGNTIYF.

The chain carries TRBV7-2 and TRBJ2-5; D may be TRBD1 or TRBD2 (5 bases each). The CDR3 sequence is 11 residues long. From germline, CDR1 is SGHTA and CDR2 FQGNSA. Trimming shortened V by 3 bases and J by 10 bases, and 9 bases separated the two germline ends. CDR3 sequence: CASSFRDLQYF. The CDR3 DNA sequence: TGTGCCAGCAGCTTCAGGGACCTCCAGTACTTC.

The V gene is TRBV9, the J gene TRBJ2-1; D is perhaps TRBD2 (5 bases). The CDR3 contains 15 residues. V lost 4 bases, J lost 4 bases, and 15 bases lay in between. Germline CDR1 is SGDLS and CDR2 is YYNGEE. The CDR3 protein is CASSPRATAYNEQFF. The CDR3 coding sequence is TGTGCCAGCAGCCCGCGGGCGACCGCTTACAATGAGCAGTTCTTC.

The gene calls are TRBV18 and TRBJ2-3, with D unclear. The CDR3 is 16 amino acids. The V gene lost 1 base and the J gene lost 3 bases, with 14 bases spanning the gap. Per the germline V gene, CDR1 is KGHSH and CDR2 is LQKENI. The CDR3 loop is CASSPLVTMGTDTQYF. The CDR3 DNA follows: TGTGCCAGCTCACCACTGGTCACAATGGGGACAGATACGCAGTATTTT.

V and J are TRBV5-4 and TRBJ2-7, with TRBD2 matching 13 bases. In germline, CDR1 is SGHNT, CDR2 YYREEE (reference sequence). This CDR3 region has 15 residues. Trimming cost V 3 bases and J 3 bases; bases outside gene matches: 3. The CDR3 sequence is CASSWGTSGNYEQYF. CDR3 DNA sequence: TGTGCCAGCAGCTGGGGGACTAGCGGGAACTACGAGCAGTACTTC.

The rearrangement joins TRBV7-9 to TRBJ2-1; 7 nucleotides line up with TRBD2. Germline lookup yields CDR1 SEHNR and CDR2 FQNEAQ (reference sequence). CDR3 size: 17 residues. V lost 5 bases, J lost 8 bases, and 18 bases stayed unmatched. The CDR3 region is CASSPLPSAGGRYEQFF. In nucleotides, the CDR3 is TGTGCCAGCAGCCCTCTACCTTCGGCGGGCGGGAGATATGAGCAGTTCTTC.

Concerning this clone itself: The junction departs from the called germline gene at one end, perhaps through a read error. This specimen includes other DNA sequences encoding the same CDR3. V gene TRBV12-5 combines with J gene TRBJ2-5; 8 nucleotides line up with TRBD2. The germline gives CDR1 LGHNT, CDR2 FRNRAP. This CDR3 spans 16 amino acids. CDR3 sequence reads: CASGPPGTSVMKTQYF. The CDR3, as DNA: TGTGCTAGTGGTCCCCCCGGGACTAGTGTAATGAAGACCCAATACTTC.

CDR3 coding DNA: TGTGCCAGCAGCTTAGATTACCGCGGGGGGAGGGTGAGCTCCAATGAGCAGTTCTTC. Translation: CASSLDYRGGRVSSNEQFF. The chain links TRBV11-2 to TRBJ2-1, with 8 bases identical to TRBD2. The junction had 16 bases not matched to a gene; V was cut back by 0 bases and J by 6 bases. Per the germline V gene, CDR1 is SGHAT and CDR2 is FQNNGV. CDR3 size: 19 residues. Full variable domain (outside the CDR3, taken from reference TRBV11-2 and TRBJ2-1): EAGVAQSPRYKIIEKRQSVAFWCNPISGHATLYWYQQILGQGPKLLIQFQNNGVVDDSQLPKDRFSAERLKGVDSTLKIQPAKLEDSAVYLCASSLDYRGGRVSSNEQFFGPGTRLTVL.

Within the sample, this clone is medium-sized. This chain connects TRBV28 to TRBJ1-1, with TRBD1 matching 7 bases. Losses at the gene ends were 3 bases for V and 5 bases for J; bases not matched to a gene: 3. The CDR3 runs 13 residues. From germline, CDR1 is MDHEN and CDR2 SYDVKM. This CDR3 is CASSLNRGTEAFF. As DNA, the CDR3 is TGTGCCAGCAGTTTGAACAGGGGAACTGAAGCTTTCTTT.

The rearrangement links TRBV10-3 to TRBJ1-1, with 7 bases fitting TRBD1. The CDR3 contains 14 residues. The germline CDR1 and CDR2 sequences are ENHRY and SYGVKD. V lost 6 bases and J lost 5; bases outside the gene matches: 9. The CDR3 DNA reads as TGTGCCATCAGAGGACAGGAAGGAGGAACTGAAGCTTTCTTT. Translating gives CAIRGQEGGTEAFF.

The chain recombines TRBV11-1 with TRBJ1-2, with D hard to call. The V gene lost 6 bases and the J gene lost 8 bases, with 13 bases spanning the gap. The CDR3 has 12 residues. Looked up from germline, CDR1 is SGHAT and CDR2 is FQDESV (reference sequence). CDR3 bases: TGTGCCAGCAGTCGGGGAGGGTTCGGCTACACCTTC. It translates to CASSRGGFGYTF.

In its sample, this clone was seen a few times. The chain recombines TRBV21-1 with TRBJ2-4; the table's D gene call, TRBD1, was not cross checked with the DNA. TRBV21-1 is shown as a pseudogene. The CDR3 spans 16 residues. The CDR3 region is CASSKISGQAKNIQYF. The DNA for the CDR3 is TGTGCCAGCAGCAAAATTTCGGGACAGGCCAAAAACATTCAGTACTTC.

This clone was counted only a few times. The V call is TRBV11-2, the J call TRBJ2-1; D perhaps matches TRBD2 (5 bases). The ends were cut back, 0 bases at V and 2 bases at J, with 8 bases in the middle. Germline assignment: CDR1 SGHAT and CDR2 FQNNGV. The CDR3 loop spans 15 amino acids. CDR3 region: CASSLESGPYNEQFF. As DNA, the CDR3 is TGTGCCAGCAGCTTAGAAAGCGGACCCTACAATGAGCAGTTCTTC.

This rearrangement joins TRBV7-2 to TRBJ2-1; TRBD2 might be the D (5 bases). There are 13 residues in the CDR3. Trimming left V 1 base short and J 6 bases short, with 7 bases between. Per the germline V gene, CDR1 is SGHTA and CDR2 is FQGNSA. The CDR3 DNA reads TGTGCCAGCAGCTTAGGACTAATCAATGAGCAGTTCTTC. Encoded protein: CASSLGLINEQFF.

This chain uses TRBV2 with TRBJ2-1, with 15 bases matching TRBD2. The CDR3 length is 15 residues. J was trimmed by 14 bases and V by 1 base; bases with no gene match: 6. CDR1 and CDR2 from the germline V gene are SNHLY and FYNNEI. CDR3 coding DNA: TGTGCCAGCAGTGAAGGGGGACTAGCGGGAGGTCTTAAGTTCTTC. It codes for CASSEGGLAGGLKFF.

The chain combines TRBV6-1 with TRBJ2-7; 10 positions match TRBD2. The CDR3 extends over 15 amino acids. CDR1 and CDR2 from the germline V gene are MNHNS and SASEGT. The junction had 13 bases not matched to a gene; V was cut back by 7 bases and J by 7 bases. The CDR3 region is CASTLGASGSREQYF. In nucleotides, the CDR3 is TGTGCCAGCACCCTAGGGGCTAGCGGGAGCAGGGAGCAGTACTTC.